Listed below are T cell receptor beta chains from one sample, sequenced in a study of T-cell reconstitution after alpha-beta-depleted transplantation in children. TCRdb redid the calling of the PCR reads with MiXCR, one entry per CDR3 protein. The repertoire holds around 200,000 distinct CDR3 sequences, with 11% as singletons. This specimen was PBMCs, taken before TCRalphabeta/CD19-depleted stem cell transplant. Source of these receptors: a child under two years old with acute myeloid leukemia, due to receive a stem cell transplant. Both conserved end residues are part of each CDR3. The order of the fields is V gene, D gene, J gene, clone size, CDR3 protein. A D gene is named only where the DNA matches it firmly. Not all rows give a size; the values are once, few, many and, for expanded clones, a class.

TRBV4-2	TRBD2	TRBJ2-3	few	CASSASGTVRTSAATDTQYF
TRBV20-1	TRBD1	TRBJ2-3	few	CSVPPWDRESYTQYF
TRBV3-1	.	TRBJ2-7	many	CASSQGDYEQYF
TRBV10-3	TRBD2	TRBJ2-2	many	CAISGLAANTGELFF
TRBV20-1	.	TRBJ1-5	many	CSAIPGGNQPQHF
TRBV11-3	.	TRBJ2-7	few	CASSATTPAYEQYF
TRBV5-1	.	TRBJ2-7	many	CASSLAFSGTYEQYF
TRBV2	.	TRBJ1-2	.	CASSYRVLGTGYTF
TRBV20-1	.	TRBJ2-1	many	CSALLKEQFF
TRBV20-1	TRBD2	TRBJ2-7	many	CSAETSAEQYF
TRBV20-1	.	TRBJ2-1	many	CSARQQDYNEQFF
TRBV7-9	.	TRBJ2-7	many	CASSQFESGYYEQYF
TRBV29-1	.	TRBJ2-3	many	CSVEDTLRTDTQYF
TRBV12-3/TRBV12-4	TRBD1	TRBJ2-3	many	CASILTGGTDTQYF
TRBV7-9	TRBD1	TRBJ1-2	many	CASTGQGLYGYTF
TRBV28	.	TRBJ1-2	many	CASSLGGIYYGYTF
TRBV20-1	.	TRBJ2-1	many	CSARTPWTLREQFF
TRBV20-1	.	TRBJ2-3	many	CSASGSLADTQYF
TRBV6-5	TRBD1	TRBJ2-7	many	CASSYPRQGGIYEQYF
TRBV7-2	.	TRBJ2-5	many	CASSSTDFQETQYF
TRBV7-3	TRBD2	TRBJ2-3	many	CASSLLAGGSDTQYF
TRBV10-1	.	TRBJ2-1	.	CASSPREAGGYNEQFF
TRBV10-3	TRBD1	TRBJ1-1	many	CAISKFRDRNTEAFF
TRBV28	.	TRBJ2-7	many	CASSFDSSYEQYF
TRBV5-1	.	TRBJ2-1	many	CASGPGNSGSYNEQFF
TRBV3-1	TRBD2	TRBJ2-7	many	CASSQDASGAYEQYF
TRBV28	.	TRBJ1-1	many	CASSLVRYRARDTEAFF
TRBV27	.	TRBJ2-1	few	CASAPGFSYNEQFF
TRBV10-3	TRBD2	TRBJ2-7	few	CAISERGLAGFHEQYF
TRBV6-5	.	TRBJ2-5	many	CASSRTRGAETQYF
TRBV28	.	TRBJ2-4	many	CASSLKAGLAKNIQYF
TRBV21-1	.	TRBJ2-6	many	CASSKVAGDSGANVLTF
TRBV6-2/TRBV6-3	.	TRBJ1-3	many	CASSYNDAGNTIYF
TRBV7-9	.	TRBJ2-3	many	CASSSRRGSTDTQYF
TRBV20-1	.	TRBJ1-1	many	CSARDRLTEAFF
TRBV5-1	TRBD2	TRBJ2-2	many	CASSLAGGSTTGELFF
TRBV18	TRBD1	TRBJ2-7	many	CASSPQTGDYEQYF
TRBV3-1	.	TRBJ2-7	few	CASKTSGRGEQYF
TRBV10-1	TRBD1	TRBJ2-4	many	CASSDQGQGYIQYF
TRBV4-1	TRBD2	TRBJ2-4	many	CASSQENGGIEIAKNIQYF
TRBV20-1	TRBD2	TRBJ2-7	many	CSARDSGKSYEQYF
TRBV7-2	.	TRBJ2-2	many	CASSPNRVVGELFF
TRBV20-1	TRBD2	TRBJ2-5	many	CSARGSSGLAGGQLTQYF
TRBV5-5	TRBD2	TRBJ2-1	.	CASSLGAGVGNEQFF
TRBV7-8	TRBD2	TRBJ2-1	many	CASSLAGAGGSYNEQFF